The 25 T cell receptor beta chains in this list originate from one sample, sequenced in a study of shared clonotypes between healthy human individuals. Clones were sequenced by immunoSEQ multiplex PCR, and TCRdb holds only the in-frame ones, with some missing. The table records under 850,000 clones, just under 75% of them present only once. Sequencing was done on a sample of memory CD4+ T cells sorted from blood. The subset was: CD45RA-negative fraction. Every receptor here comes from a woman aged 25 to 39 in good health.

This clone showed up just a few times. The rearrangement links TRBV7-2 to TRBJ1-6, with TRBD1 matching 11 bases. V was pared by 5 bases and J by 10 bases, with 7 bases of the junction left unmatched. CDR1 is SGHTA and CDR2 is FQGNSA in the germline V gene. The CDR3 has 15 amino acids. CDR3 sequence: CASSPGQGAGSPLHF. The CDR3 DNA sequence: TGTGCCAGCAGCCCCGGACAGGGGGCAGGCTCACCCCTCCACTTT.

The chain carries TRBV11-2 and TRBJ2-1; 15 bases match TRBD2. Per germline, CDR1 SGHAT and CDR2 FQNNGV. CDR3 size: 17 residues. V trimming: 4 bases; J trimming: 8 bases; junction bases outside the gene matches: 9. CDR3 sequence: CASSSQTGTSGRHEQFF. CDR3 nucleotides: TGTGCCAGCAGCTCCCAAACCGGGACTAGCGGGAGGCATGAGCAGTTCTTC.

V and J are TRBV15 and TRBJ1-3; 8 nucleotides agree with TRBD1. The V segment lost 5 bases and the J segment 7 bases; nucleotides outside the gene matches: 4. This CDR3 comprises 13 residues. In germline, CDR1 is LNHNV, CDR2 YYDKDF (reference sequence). The CDR3 loop reads CATSQGAWNTIYF. The CDR3 nucleotides are TGTGCCACCAGCCAGGGGGCCTGGAACACCATATATTTT.

The chain carries TRBV2 and TRBJ1-1; D is perhaps TRBD1 (6 bases). The CDR3 covers 14 residues. Trimming stripped 4 bases from V and 1 base from J, with 10 bases between. Looked up from germline, CDR1 is SNHLY and CDR2 is FYNNEI. CDR3 DNA sequence: TGTGCCAGCAGTGTGCAGGGGCCGAACACTGAAGCTTTCTTT. It codes for CASSVQGPNTEAFF.

In nucleotides, the CDR3 is TGTGCCAGCAGCCAAAACAGGGGGCAAGGCTACACCTTC. Protein sequence: CASSQNRGQGYTF. The rearrangement uses TRBV14 and TRBJ1-2; 9 bases are shared with TRBD1. The V gene's germline CDR1 is SGHDN and CDR2 FVKESK. The CDR3 covers 13 residues. The trim removed 2 bases at V and 8 bases at J, leaving 3 bases unmatched.

A few counts support this clone. Other DNA sequences in this specimen translate into the identical CDR3. The V gene is TRBV15, the J gene TRBJ2-6; D remains unclear. The V gene lost 0 bases and the J gene lost 1 base, with 4 bases spanning the gap. Germline V gives CDR1 LNHNV, CDR2 YYDKDF (reference sequence). The CDR3 runs to 15 residues. CDR3: CATSRDLSGANVLTF. The CDR3 coding sequence is TGTGCCACCAGCAGAGATCTGTCTGGGGCCAACGTCCTGACTTTC.

This chain links TRBV19 with TRBJ2-4; no reliable D call. This CDR3 region has 12 residues. The germline gives CDR1 LNHDA, CDR2 SQIVND (reference sequence). V dropped 3 bases and J dropped 12 bases, with 12 bases sitting between them. Written as DNA, the CDR3 is TGTGCCAGTAGTATGGGGTCAACTCCTCAGTACTTC. Its translation is CASSMGSTPQYF.

The chain joins TRBV2 to TRBJ2-7; D uncertain. Trimming left V 4 bases short and J 2 bases short, with 6 bases between. The CDR3 runs to 12 residues. Germline V gene sequence: CDR1 SNHLY, CDR2 FYNNEI. The CDR3: CASSGMTYEQYF. DNA of the CDR3: TGTGCCAGCAGTGGAATGACCTACGAGCAGTACTTC.

This clone was observed a handful of times. V usage is TRBV27 and J usage is TRBJ2-7; 8 nucleotides match TRBD1. The V gene end was trimmed by 2 bases and the J gene end by 7 bases; junction bases not matched to a gene: 7. The germline CDR1 and CDR2 sequences are MNHEY and SMNVEV (reference sequence). The CDR3 runs 14 residues. The CDR3 reads CASSLRAGGGEQYF. CDR3 coding DNA: TGTGCCAGCAGTTTAAGGGCAGGGGGCGGAGAGCAGTACTTC.

The chain has TRBV7-3 and TRBJ2-3; D is perhaps TRBD2 (5 bases). Germline-derived CDR1 and CDR2 are SGHTA and FQGTGA. V was pared by 5 bases and J by 0 bases, with 15 bases between. This CDR3 contains 16 residues. The CDR3 DNA follows: TGTGCCAGCAGCCCCGCCCGCGGAGGTAGCACAGATACGCAGTATTTT. It encodes CASSPARGGSTDTQYF.

The rearrangement links TRBV18 to TRBJ2-7; 7 bases line up with TRBD2. The CDR3 runs 12 residues. The V segment lost 6 bases and the J segment 6 bases; nucleotides outside the gene matches: 5. Per germline, CDR1 KGHSH and CDR2 LQKENI. This CDR3 is CASSPTSVEQYF. In DNA, the CDR3 is TGTGCCAGCTCCCCAACTAGCGTCGAGCAGTACTTC.

This chain joins TRBV6-4 and TRBJ2-3; 8 bases are a match to TRBD2. V was pared by 0 bases and J by 3 bases, with 11 bases of the junction left unmatched. The CDR3 consists of 18 residues. From germline, CDR1 is MRHNA and CDR2 SNTAGT. CDR3 in amino acids: CASSDSGTSGGGTDTQYF. The CDR3 DNA follows: TGTGCCAGCAGTGACTCAGGAACTAGCGGAGGAGGTACAGATACGCAGTATTTT.

V is TRBV28 and J is TRBJ2-5; 9 nucleotides align to TRBD2. The CDR3 runs to 18 residues. Germline V gene data show CDR1 as MDHEN and CDR2 as SYDVKM. The V and J ends lost 6 bases and 4 bases, in that order; junction bases with no gene match: 18. CDR3 in DNA: TGTGCCAGCAGATTGCAACCCCGTGGTAGCGGGAGAAGAGAGACCCAGTACTTC. Residues: CASRLQPRGSGRRETQYF. The full variable domain, in which reference TRBV28 and TRBJ2-5 provide the parts outside the CDR3, is DVKVTQSSRYLVKRTGEKVFLECVQDMDHENMFWYRQDPGLGLRLIYFSYDVKMKEKGDIPEGYSVSREKKERFSLILESASTNQTSMYLCASRLQPRGSGRRETQYFGPGTRLLVL.

The chain uses TRBV25-1 and TRBJ2-5, with 9 bases lining up with TRBD1. Germline CDR1 MGHDK, CDR2 SYGVNS. After removal of 5 bases from V and 5 bases from J, the junction contained 6 bases not matched to a gene. The CDR3 sequence is 14 residues long. The CDR3 nucleotides read TGTGCCAGCAGTCCCGGACAGGGGTGGGAGACCCAGTACTTC. Protein product: CASSPGQGWETQYF. Full variable domain (rest looked up from reference TRBV25-1 and TRBJ2-5): EADIYQTPRYLVIGTGKKITLECSQTMGHDKMYWYQQDPGMELHLIHYSYGVNSTEKGDLSSESTVSRIRTEHFPLTLESARPSHTSQYLCASSPGQGWETQYFGPGTRLLVL.

Points on this clone: A much bigger clone sits one base away, suggesting this may be a read error. The genes are TRBV6-6 and TRBJ2-5; no reliable D call. Deletions cut 2 bases from V and 4 bases from J, with 2 bases between. This CDR3 has 11 residues. The germline gives CDR1 MNHNY, CDR2 SVGAGI (reference sequence). This CDR3 is CASSYAETQYF. The CDR3 nucleotides are TGTGCCAGCAGTTACGCAGAGACCCAGTACTTC.

V usage is TRBV14 and J usage is TRBJ2-2; TRBD2 agrees at 11 bases. V dropped 2 bases and J dropped 7; count of bases not matched to a gene: 0. Germline CDR1 SGHDN, CDR2 FVKESK. The CDR3 spans 14 residues. The CDR3 protein is CASSQLAGGGELFF. The CDR3, as DNA: TGTGCCAGCAGCCAACTAGCGGGAGGCGGGGAGCTGTTTTTT.

The genes are TRBV28 and TRBJ2-3; 10 bases are shared with TRBD1. Germline V gene sequence: CDR1 MDHEN, CDR2 SYDVKM. Trimming removed 6 bases from V and 6 bases from J; junction bases left unmatched: 6. The CDR3 length is 14 residues. The CDR3 protein is CASSRQGAPDTQYF. CDR3 sequence (DNA): TGTGCCAGCAGCCGACAGGGGGCCCCTGATACGCAGTATTTT.

The chain is built from TRBV6-6 and TRBJ2-1; TRBD2 matches 7 bases. J lost 2 bases, V lost 5 bases, and 9 bases had no gene match. CDR3 size: 16 residues. In germline, CDR1 is MNHNY, CDR2 SVGAGI (reference sequence). Written as DNA, the CDR3 is TGTGCCAGCAGTACAATGGGGGGGAAGGCCTACAATGAGCAGTTCTTC. Protein: CASSTMGGKAYNEQFF.

The V gene is TRBV5-6, the J gene TRBJ1-1; unclear D gene. The CDR3 loop spans 18 amino acids. Trimming cost V 3 bases and J 4 bases, with 25 bases left between them. Per germline, CDR1 SGHDT and CDR2 YYEEEE. In DNA, the CDR3 is TGTGCCAGCAGCTCGCTCGTTGACTTGTCAGTTCGGGGCACTGAAGCTTTCTTT. It translates to CASSSLVDLSVRGTEAFF.

V is TRBV28 and J is TRBJ1-3, with D possibly TRBD1 on 5 matching bases. Between the trimmed V and J ends, which lost 8 bases and 2 bases, there was a span of 7 bases. The germline V gene has CDR1 MDHEN and CDR2 SYDVKM. This CDR3 contains 12 residues. The chain's CDR3 is CASAGPGNTIYF. CDR3 sequence (DNA): TGTGCCAGCGCGGGGCCTGGAAACACCATATATTTT.

The chain couples TRBV6-1 to TRBJ1-2, with D perhaps matching TRBD1 (5 bases). CDR1 is MNHNS and CDR2 is SASEGT in the germline V gene. Trimming removed 7 bases from V and 0 bases from J, with 15 bases in between. The CDR3 loop spans 15 amino acids. The CDR3 sequence: CASTVSGLANYGYTF. DNA for the CDR3: TGTGCCAGCACAGTTTCAGGGTTGGCTAACTATGGCTACACCTTC.

The chain links TRBV2 to TRBJ2-7; no clear D gene. The V end was cut by 0 bases, the J end by 3 bases, with 9 bases between. The CDR3 runs 14 residues. From germline, CDR1 is SNHLY and CDR2 FYNNEI. The CDR3 region is CASSEALSGYEQYF. Written as DNA, the CDR3 is TGTGCCAGCAGTGAAGCGCTCTCCGGCTACGAGCAGTACTTC.

The V gene is TRBV18, the J gene TRBJ1-1; TRBD1 aligns across 7 bases. V shed 6 bases and J 3 bases; nucleotides not matched to a gene: 4. This CDR3 comprises 13 residues. Germline V lookup: CDR1 KGHSH, CDR2 LQKENI. In nucleotides, the CDR3 is TGTGCCAGCTCCCGAGACAGGGACACTGAAGCTTTCTTT. This encodes CASSRDRDTEAFF.

This clone showed up just once. The junction and the germline gene differ at one end; a read error may be behind it. Within the sample, other DNA sequences also encode this same CDR3. The chain employs TRBV15 and TRBJ1-3; D not resolved. The CDR3 extends over 12 amino acids. Germline lookup yields CDR1 LNHNV and CDR2 YYDKDF (reference sequence). For the CDR3, the DNA is TGTGCCACCAGCCGAGACAGAAACACCATATATTTT. Amino acid sequence: CATSRDRNTIYF.

This clone was detected once. The chain couples TRBV6-5 to TRBJ1-5; D ambiguous. The V end lost 2 bases, the J end lost 5 bases, and 7 bases lay between the germline ends. The CDR3 length is 13 residues. Germline V gene data show CDR1 as MNHEY and CDR2 as SVGAGI. The CDR3 nucleotides read TGTGCCAGCAGTTACAAGGGATATCAGCCCCAGCATTTT. It specifies CASSYKGYQPQHF.